The T cell receptor beta chain described here comes from a study of blood T cells in healthy people across ages. V lost 7 bases to trimming and J lost 6 bases, with 20 bases between them. Germline V lookup: CDR1 MNHNS, CDR2 SASEGT. The CDR3 extends over 15 amino acids. A second PCR, run for roughly 6 to 11 cycles, used a sample-barcoded 5' primer plus a J-beta primer mix. TCRdb reprocessed the 5' RACE reads with MiXCR, giving one entry per CDR3 protein. The sample yields under 2 million distinct CDR3 sequences, about 35% seen once. This clonotype was seen once. This clonotype originated in a woman in her 30s in good health. The V and J genes are TRBV6-1 and TRBJ2-3, with a tentative D call TRBD2 (7 bases). The sequencing input was blood. For the CDR3, the DNA is TGTGCCAGCATCTCGGGGGGCGGAACGACGGATACGCAGTATTTT. This encodes CASISGGGTTDTQYF.